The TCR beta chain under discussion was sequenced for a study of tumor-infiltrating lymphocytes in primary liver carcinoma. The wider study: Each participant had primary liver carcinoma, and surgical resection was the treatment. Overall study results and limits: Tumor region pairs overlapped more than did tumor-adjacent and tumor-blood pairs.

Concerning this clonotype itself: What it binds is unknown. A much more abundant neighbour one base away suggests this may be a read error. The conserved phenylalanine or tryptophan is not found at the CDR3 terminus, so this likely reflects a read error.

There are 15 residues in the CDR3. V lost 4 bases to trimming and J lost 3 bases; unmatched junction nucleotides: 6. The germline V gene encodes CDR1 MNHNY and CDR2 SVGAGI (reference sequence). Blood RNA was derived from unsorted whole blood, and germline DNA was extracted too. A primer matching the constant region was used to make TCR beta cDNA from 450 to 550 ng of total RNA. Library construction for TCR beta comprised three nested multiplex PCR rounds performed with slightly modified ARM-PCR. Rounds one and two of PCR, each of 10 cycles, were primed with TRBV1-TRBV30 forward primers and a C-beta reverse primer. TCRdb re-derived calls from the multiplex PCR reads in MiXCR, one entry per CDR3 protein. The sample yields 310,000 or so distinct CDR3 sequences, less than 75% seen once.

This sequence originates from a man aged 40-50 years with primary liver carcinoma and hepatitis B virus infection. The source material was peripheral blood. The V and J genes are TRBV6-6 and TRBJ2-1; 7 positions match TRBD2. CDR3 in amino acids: CASSSLGGSYNEQFL. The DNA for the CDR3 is TGTGCCAGCAGTTCCCTTGGCGGGAGCTACAATGAGCAGTTCTTA.